This T cell receptor (beta chain) was recovered during a study of T-cell reconstitution after alpha-beta-depleted transplantation in children. This sample's TCRbeta library carried unique molecular identifier barcodes. MiXCR was run by TCRdb on the PCR reads, yielding one entry per CDR3 protein. The profile shows approximately 500,000 distinct CDR3 sequences, about 10% of them singletons. General study results and limits: For some patients, TCRbeta diversity was high at day 60 because of recipient T cells and thymic progenitors that survived. A year had passed since transplant, and T-cell counts and diversity by then came mostly from newly produced T cells. It was reported that alpha-beta T cells came from several hundred expanded graft clones (about two months after transplant).

This CDR3 is built from 15 residues. V gave up 7 bases and J gave up 1 base; unmatched junction bases: 8. CDR1 is SQVTM and CDR2 is ANQGSEA in the germline V gene. This clonotype was counted many times. What it recognizes is unknown. This sample comprised PBMCs, obtained before TCRalphabeta/CD19-depleted stem cell transplant. V is TRBV29-1 and J is TRBJ2-1, with 9 nucleotides matching TRBD2. The sequence derives from a child aged 2 to 9 with inherited bone marrow failure, due to receive a stem cell transplant. The CDR3 region is CSAVSGRKSYNEQFF. The DNA for the CDR3 is TGCAGCGCCGTGAGCGGGAGGAAATCCTACAATGAGCAGTTCTTC.